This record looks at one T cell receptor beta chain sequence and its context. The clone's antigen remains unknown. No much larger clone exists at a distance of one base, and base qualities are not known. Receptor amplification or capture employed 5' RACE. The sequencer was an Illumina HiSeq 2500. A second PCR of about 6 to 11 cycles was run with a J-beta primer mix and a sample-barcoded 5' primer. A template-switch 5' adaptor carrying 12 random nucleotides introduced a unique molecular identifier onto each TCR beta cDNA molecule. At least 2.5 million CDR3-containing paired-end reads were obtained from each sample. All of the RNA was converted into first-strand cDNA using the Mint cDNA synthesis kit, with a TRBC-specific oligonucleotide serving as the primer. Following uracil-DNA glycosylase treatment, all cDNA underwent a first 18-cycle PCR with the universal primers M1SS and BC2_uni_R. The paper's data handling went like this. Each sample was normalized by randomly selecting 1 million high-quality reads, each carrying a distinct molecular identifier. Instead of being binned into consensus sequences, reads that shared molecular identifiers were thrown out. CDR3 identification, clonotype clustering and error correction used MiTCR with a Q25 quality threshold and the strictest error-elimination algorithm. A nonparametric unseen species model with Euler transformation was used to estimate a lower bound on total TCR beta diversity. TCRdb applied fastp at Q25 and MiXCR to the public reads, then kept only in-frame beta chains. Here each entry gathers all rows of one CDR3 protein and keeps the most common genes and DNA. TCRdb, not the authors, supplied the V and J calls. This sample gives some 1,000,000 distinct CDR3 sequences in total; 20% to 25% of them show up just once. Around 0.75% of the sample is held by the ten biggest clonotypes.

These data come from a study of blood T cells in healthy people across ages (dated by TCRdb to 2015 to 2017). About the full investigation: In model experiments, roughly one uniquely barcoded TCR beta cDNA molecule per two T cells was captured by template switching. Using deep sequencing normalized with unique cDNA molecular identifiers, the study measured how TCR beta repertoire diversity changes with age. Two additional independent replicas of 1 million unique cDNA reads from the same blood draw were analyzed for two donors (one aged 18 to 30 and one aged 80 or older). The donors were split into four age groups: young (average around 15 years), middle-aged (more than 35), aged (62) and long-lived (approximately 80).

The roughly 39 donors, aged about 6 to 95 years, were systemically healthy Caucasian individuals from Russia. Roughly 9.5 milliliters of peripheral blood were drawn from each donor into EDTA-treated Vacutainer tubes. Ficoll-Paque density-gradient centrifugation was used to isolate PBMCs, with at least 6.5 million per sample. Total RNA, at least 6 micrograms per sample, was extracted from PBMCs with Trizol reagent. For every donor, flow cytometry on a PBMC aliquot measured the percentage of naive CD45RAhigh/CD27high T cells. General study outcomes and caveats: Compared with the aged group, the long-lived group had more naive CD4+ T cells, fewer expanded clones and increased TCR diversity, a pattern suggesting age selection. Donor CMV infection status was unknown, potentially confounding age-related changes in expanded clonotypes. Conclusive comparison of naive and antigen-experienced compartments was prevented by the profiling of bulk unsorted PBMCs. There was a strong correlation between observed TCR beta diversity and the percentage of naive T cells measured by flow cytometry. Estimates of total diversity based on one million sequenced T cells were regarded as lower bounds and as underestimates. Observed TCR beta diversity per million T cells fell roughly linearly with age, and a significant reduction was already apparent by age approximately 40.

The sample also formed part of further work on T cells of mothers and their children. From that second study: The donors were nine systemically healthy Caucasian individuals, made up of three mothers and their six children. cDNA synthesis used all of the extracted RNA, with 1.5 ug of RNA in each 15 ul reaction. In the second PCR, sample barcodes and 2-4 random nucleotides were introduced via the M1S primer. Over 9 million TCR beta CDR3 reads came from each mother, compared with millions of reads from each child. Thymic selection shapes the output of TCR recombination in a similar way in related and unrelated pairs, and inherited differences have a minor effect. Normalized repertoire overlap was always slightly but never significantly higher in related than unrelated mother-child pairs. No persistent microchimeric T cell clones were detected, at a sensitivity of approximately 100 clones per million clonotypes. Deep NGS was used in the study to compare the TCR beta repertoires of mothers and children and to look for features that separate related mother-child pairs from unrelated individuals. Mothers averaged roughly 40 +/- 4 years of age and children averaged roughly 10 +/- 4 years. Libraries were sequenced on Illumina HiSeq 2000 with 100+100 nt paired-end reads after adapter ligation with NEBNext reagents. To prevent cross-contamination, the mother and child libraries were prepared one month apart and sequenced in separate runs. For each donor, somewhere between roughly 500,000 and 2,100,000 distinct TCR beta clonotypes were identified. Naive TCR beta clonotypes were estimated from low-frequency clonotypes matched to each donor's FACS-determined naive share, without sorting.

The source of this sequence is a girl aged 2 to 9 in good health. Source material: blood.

The DNA sequence is TGTGCCACCAGTGATTCCAGACAGGGTGTGAGCTACACCTTC. This gives the protein CATSDSRQGVSYTF. The sequence is built from TRBV24-1 and TRBJ1-2; 7 bases in the junction line up with TRBD1. The germline V gene supplies CDR1 KGHDR and CDR2 SFDVKD. V is pruned by 2 bases and J by 9 bases, leaving 8 bases of the junction without a gene match. The CDR3 holds 14 amino acids from the cysteine to the phenylalanine. This entry keeps only the CDR3 DNA: 42 bases, framed from base 1.